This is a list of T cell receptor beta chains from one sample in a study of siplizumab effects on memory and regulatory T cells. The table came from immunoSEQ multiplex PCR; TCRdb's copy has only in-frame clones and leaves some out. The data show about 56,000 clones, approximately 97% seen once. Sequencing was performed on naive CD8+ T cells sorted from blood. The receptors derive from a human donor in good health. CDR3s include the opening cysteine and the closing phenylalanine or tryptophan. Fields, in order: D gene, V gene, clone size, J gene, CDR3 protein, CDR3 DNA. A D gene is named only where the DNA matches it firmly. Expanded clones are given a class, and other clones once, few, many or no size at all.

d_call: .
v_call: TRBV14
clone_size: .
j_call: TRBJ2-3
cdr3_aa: CASSVTDTQYF
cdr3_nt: TGTGCCAGCAGCGTTACAGATACGCAGTATTTT

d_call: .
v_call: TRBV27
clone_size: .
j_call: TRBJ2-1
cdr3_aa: CAINTVYNEQFF
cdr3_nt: TGTGCCATCAACACCGTCTACAATGAGCAGTTCTTC

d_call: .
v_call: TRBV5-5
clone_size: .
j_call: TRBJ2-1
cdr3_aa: CASSSRDLYNEQFF
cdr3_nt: TGTGCCAGCAGCTCACGGGACCTTTACAATGAGCAGTTCTTC

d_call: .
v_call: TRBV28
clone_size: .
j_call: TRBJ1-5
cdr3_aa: CASSLLDGQPQHF
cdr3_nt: TGTGCCAGCAGTTTGCTGGATGGTCAGCCCCAGCATTTT

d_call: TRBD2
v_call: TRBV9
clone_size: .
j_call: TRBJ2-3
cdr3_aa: CASSVAAGGADTQYF
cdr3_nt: TGTGCCAGCAGCGTAGCGGCGGGAGGGGCAGATACGCAGTATTTT

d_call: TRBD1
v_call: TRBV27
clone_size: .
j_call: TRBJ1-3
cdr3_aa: CASTRTGPFSGNTIYF
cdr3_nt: TGTGCCAGCACCCGGACAGGTCCATTCTCTGGAAACACCATATATTTT

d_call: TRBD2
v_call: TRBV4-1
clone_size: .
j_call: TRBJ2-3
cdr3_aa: CASSHLRTSGSTDTQYF
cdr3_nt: TGCGCCAGCAGCCATCTAAGGACTAGCGGGAGCACAGATACGCAGTATTTT

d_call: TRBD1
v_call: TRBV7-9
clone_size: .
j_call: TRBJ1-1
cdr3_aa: CASSWTDRGVGEAFF
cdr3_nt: TGTGCCAGCAGCTGGACCGACAGGGGGGTTGGTGAAGCTTTCTTT

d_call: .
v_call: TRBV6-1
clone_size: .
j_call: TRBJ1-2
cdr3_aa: CASGGGGYTF
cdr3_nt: TGTGCCAGCGGAGGGGGAGGCTACACCTTC

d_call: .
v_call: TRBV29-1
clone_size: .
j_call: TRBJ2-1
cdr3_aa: CSVERAGRGEQFF
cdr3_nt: TGCAGCGTTGAACGAGCGGGCAGGGGAGAGCAGTTCTTC

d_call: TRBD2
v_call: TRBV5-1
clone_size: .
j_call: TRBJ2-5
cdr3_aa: CASSTLAGAEETQYF
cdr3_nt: TGCGCCAGCAGCACTTTAGCGGGGGCGGAAGAGACCCAGTACTTC

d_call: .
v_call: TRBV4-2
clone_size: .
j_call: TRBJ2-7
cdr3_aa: CASSQAESYEQYF
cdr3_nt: TGTGCCAGCAGCCAGGCGGAATCCTACGAGCAGTACTTC

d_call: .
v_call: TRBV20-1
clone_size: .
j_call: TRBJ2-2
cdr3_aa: CSAREDGELFF
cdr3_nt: TGCAGTGCCAGGGAGGACGGGGAGCTGTTTTTT

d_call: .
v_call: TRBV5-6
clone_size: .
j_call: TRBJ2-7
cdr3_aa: CASSFQGSSHEQYF
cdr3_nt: TGTGCCAGCAGCTTTCAGGGATCTTCCCACGAGCAGTACTTC

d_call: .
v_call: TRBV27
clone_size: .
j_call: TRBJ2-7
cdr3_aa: CASSPRAALDAYEQYF
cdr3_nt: TGTGCCAGCAGTCCGAGGGCCGCTCTGGATGCCTACGAGCAGTACTTC

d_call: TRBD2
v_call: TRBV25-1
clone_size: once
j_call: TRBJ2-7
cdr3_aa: CASSESREGLEQYF
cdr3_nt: TGTGCCAGCAGTGAATCGCGGGAGGGCCTCGAGCAGTACTTC

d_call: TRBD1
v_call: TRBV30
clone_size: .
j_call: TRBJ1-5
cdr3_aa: CAWSPLGGSQPQHF
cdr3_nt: TGTGCCTGGAGTCCGTTAGGGGGCAGTCAGCCCCAGCATTTT

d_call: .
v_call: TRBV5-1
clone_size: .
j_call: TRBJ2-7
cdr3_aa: CASSSGRKTIKYEQYF
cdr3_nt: TGCGCCAGCAGCTCGGGACGGAAAACCATCAAGTACGAGCAGTACTTC

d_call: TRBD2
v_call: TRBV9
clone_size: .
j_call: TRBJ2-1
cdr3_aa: CASSVGTSGSNEQFF
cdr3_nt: TGTGCCAGCAGCGTAGGGACTAGCGGGAGCAATGAGCAGTTCTTC

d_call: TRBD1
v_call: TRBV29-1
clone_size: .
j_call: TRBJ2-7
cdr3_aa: CSVEQGAGEQYF
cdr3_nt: TGCAGCGTTGAACAGGGGGCGGGCGAGCAGTACTTC

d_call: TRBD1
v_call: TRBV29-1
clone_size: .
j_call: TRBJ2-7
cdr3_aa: CSVETRDRGYEQYF
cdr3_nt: TGCAGCGTTGAAACTCGGGACAGGGGTTACGAGCAGTACTTC

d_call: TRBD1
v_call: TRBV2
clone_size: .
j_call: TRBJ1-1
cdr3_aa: CASSVGQGKSEAFF
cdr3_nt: TGTGCCAGCAGCGTTGGACAGGGGAAATCTGAAGCTTTCTTT

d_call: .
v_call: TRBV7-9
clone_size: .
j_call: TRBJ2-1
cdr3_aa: CASSLEGSYNEQFF
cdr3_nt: TGTGCCAGCAGCTTAGAAGGCTCCTACAATGAGCAGTTCTTC

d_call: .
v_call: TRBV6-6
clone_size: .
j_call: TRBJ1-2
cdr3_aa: CASTRIIGVPYGYTF
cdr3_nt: TGTGCCAGCACTAGGATTATAGGGGTACCATATGGCTACACCTTC

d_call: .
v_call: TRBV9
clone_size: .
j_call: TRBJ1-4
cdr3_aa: CASSGGATNEKLFF
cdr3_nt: TGTGCCAGCAGCGGAGGGGCAACTAATGAAAAACTGTTTTTT

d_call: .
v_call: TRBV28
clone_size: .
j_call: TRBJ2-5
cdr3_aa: CASSLTGLRETQYF
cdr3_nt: TGTGCCAGCAGTCTAACAGGGCTTCGGGAGACCCAGTACTTC

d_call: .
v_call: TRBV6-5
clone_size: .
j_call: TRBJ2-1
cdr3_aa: CASSYHRDNEQFF
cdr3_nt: TGTGCCAGCAGTTACCACCGAGACAATGAGCAGTTCTTC

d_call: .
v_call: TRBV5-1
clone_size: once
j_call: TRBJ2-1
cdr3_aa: CASSTSDSYNEQFF
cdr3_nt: TGCGCCAGCAGTACGAGCGACAGCTACAATGAGCAGTTCTTC

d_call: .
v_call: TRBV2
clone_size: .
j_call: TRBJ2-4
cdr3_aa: CASSEAFLDGPLAKNIQYF
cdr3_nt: TGTGCCAGCAGTGAAGCGTTTTTAGACGGGCCCCTAGCCAAAAACATTCAGTACTTC

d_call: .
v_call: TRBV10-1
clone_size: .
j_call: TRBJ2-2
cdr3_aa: CASSESAPNTGELFF
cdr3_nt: TGCGCCAGCAGTGAGTCGGCACCGAACACCGGGGAGCTGTTTTTT

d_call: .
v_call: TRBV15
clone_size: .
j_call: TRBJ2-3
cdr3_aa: CATSRDHSTDTQYF
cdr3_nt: TGTGCCACCAGCAGAGACCATAGCACAGATACGCAGTATTTT

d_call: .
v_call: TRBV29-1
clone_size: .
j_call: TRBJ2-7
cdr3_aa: CSVERPGRPPYEQYF
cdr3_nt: TGCAGCGTTGAACGTCCAGGGAGGCCTCCCTACGAGCAGTACTTC

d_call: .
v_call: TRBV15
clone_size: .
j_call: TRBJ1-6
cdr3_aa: CATSRDKQGDSPLHF
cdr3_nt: TGTGCCACCAGCAGAGATAAACAGGGAGACTCACCCCTCCACTTT

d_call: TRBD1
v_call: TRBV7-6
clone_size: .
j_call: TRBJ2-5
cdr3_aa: CASSSNYGTGEEETQYF
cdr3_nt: TGTGCCAGCAGCTCCAACTATGGGACAGGCGAGGAAGAGACCCAGTACTTC

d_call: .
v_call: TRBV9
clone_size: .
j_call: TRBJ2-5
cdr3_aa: CASSQDSAQETQYF
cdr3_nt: TGTGCCAGCAGCCAAGACAGCGCCCAAGAGACCCAGTACTTC

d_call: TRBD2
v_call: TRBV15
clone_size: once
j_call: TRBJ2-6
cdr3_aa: CATSRVKREGSGANVLTF
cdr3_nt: TGTGCCACCAGCAGAGTGAAGCGGGAGGGCTCTGGGGCCAACGTCCTGACTTTC

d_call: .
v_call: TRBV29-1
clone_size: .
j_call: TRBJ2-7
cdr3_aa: CSAHVFDEQYF
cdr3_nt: TGCAGCGCCCACGTGTTCGACGAGCAGTACTTC

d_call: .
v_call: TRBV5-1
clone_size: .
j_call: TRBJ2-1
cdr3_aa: CASSLVPTMYNEQFF
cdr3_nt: TGCGCCAGCAGCTTGGTTCCGACTATGTACAATGAGCAGTTCTTC

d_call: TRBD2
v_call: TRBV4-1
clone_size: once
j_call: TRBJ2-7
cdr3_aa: CASSPRAGERRAYEQYF
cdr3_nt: TGCGCCAGCAGCCCAAGGGCGGGAGAAAGAAGGGCCTACGAGCAGTACTTC

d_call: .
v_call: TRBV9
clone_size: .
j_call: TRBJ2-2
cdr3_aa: CASSVQPGQPNTGELFF
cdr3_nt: TGTGCCAGCAGCGTTCAACCGGGACAACCGAACACCGGGGAGCTGTTTTTT

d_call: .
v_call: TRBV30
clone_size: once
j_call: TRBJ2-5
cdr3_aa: CAWSPLEGTQETQYF
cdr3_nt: TGTGCCTGGAGCCCCTTAGAGGGAACACAAGAGACCCAGTACTTC

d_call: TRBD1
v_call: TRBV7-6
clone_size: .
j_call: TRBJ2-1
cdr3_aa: CASSLYLFGTDYNEQFF
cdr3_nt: TGTGCCAGCAGCTTATATTTGTTCGGGACAGACTACAATGAGCAGTTCTTC

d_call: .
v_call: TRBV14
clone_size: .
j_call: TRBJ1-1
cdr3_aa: CASSQVWTLDTEAFF
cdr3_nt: TGTGCCAGCAGCCAAGTATGGACACTTGACACTGAAGCTTTCTTT

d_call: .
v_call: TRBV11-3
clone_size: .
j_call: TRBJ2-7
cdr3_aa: CASSPPPGHPPNEQYF
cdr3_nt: TGTGCCAGCAGCCCACCCCCAGGGCACCCCCCCAACGAGCAGTACTTC

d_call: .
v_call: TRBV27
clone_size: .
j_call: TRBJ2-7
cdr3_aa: CASKAQGYEQYF
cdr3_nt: TGTGCCAGCAAGGCCCAGGGCTACGAGCAGTACTTC

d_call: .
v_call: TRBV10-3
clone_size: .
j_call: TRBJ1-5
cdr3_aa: CAISDRRNQPQHF
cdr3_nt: TGTGCCATCAGTGACCGACGCAATCAGCCCCAGCATTTT

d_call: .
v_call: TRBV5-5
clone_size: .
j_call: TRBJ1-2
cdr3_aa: CASSLGAAKLNGYTF
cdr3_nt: TGTGCCAGCAGCTTGGGGGCAGCCAAACTGAATGGCTACACCTTC

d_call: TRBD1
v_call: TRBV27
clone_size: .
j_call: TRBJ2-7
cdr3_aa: CASSLAGTGGSGEQYF
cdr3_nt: TGTGCCAGCAGTTTAGCCGGGACAGGGGGTTCCGGCGAGCAGTACTTC

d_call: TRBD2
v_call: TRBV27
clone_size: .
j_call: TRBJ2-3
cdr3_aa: CASSFGAGVRDTQYF
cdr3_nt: TGTGCCAGCAGTTTTGGAGCGGGAGTTCGAGATACGCAGTATTTT

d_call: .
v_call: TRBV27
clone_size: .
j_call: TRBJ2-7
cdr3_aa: CASSLSSAGEQYF
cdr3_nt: TGTGCCAGCAGTTTATCATCTGCTGGCGAGCAGTACTTC

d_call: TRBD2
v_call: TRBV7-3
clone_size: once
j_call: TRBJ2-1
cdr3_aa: CASSLMSGSSYNEQFF
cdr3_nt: TGTGCCAGCAGCTTAATGAGCGGGAGCTCCTACAATGAGCAGTTCTTC

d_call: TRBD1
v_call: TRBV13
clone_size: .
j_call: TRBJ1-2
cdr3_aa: CASSPTGVGSYGYTF
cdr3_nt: TGTGCCAGCAGCCCCACAGGGGTAGGTAGCTATGGCTACACCTTC

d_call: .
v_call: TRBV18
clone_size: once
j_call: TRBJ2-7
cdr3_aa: CASSQNGEIEQYF
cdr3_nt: TGTGCCAGCTCCCAAAACGGGGAGATCGAGCAGTACTTC